The entry that follows covers one T cell receptor (beta chain) sequence. Its antigen is still unknown. These donors were members of the approximately 120-subject validation cohort, a group separate from the roughly 670-subject first cohort. Produced via immunoSEQ multiplex PCR; TCRdb's table is partial and in-frame only. The table shows about 200,000 clones, with 80% to 90% occurring only once. Germline lookup yields CDR1 SGHNT and CDR2 YYREEE (reference sequence). Trimming removed 3 bases at V and 6 bases at J, with 22 bases between. The CDR3 runs to 16 residues. The record originates from a study of cytomegalovirus exposure and HLA in healthy donors. Study-wide results and caveats: The study listed approximately 170 cytomegalovirus-associated TCR beta chains. Most TCR sequences showed up rarely, but some public TCRs showed up in many donors. According to a later analysis, TCR clusters from the first cohort tended to co-occur in the 100 to 150 validation repertoires.

The genes are TRBV5-4 and TRBJ2-7; the D gene is possibly TRBD2 (5 bases). This clonotype was obtained from a woman younger than 30 in good health and CMV-seropositive. The sequencing sample was made of PBMCs. This CDR3 reads CASSSARTRGTVEQYF. The CDR3 nucleotides read TGTGCCAGCAGCTCCGCGAGGACCCGGGGTACTGTCGAGCAGTACTTC.